These 17 T cell receptor beta chains originate from one sample sequenced in a study of T cell responses to AZD1222 COVID-19 vaccine. Profiling relied on immunoSEQ multiplex PCR, and the TCRdb table lists in-frame clones only, not all of them. The table includes 180,000 or so clones, under 95% detected once. Sequenced material: peripheral blood, taken 28 days after the second AZD1222 dose. The receptor set was obtained from an adult who received the AZD1222 COVID-19 vaccine.

The chain employs TRBV28 and TRBJ1-2; weak D call: TRBD1 (5 bases). CDR1 and CDR2 (germline): MDHEN, SYDVKM. Trimming cost V 5 bases and J 8 bases, with 18 bases left between them. The CDR3 is made up of 14 amino acids. As DNA, the CDR3 is TGTGCCAGCAGTCCAGGGACGGAGCATGGAGGCTACACCTTC. It is translated as CASSPGTEHGGYTF.

This chain connects TRBV12-3 or TRBV12-4 to TRBJ1-4; D uncertain. CDR3 length equals 13 residues. V shed 0 bases and J shed 7 bases, with 6 bases lying between them. The CDR3 loop is CASSLALREKLFF. The CDR3 nucleotides are TGTGCCAGCAGTTTAGCGCTCCGTGAAAAACTGTTTTTT.

By share, this clone counts as medium-sized. J is TRBJ1-5 and V is TRBV6-4; no firm D call. With 3 bases removed from V and 1 base from J, the gap between germline ends came to 4 bases. Looked up from germline, CDR1 is MRHNA and CDR2 is SNTAGT. The CDR3 runs to 13 residues. The CDR3 loop is CASSEKSNQPQHF. CDR3 DNA sequence: TGTGCCAGCAGTGAAAAAAGCAATCAGCCCCAGCATTTT.

V gene TRBV7-9 combines with J gene TRBJ1-3, with D uncertain. The CDR3 extends over 16 amino acids. CDR1 is SEHNR, CDR2 FQNEAQ, per germline (reference sequence). The germline V and J ends were trimmed by 5 bases and 0 bases, with 14 bases remaining between them. As DNA, the CDR3 is TGTGCCAGCAGCGCAGGTGGCATCGGCTCTGGAAACACCATATATTTT. Translated: CASSAGGIGSGNTIYF.

V gene TRBV28 combines with J gene TRBJ1-5; D not certain. The V gene's germline CDR1 is MDHEN and CDR2 SYDVKM. CDR3 length: 15 amino acids. V was shortened by 6 bases and J by 5 bases, with 17 bases between the two germline ends. The CDR3 reads CASSTLLGRHQPQHF. The CDR3 bases are TGTGCCAGCAGCACCTTGTTGGGGAGGCATCAGCCCCAGCATTTT.

V usage is TRBV5-1 and J usage is TRBJ2-5; maybe TRBD2 (6 bases). The CDR3 totals 14 residues. Trimming stripped 6 bases from V and 5 bases from J, with 17 bases between. CDR1 and CDR2 (germline): SGHRS, YFSETQ. The CDR3 sequence: CASTPAGPMETQYF. The DNA for the CDR3 is TGCGCCAGCACCCCAGCGGGCCCCATGGAGACCCAGTACTTC.

V gene TRBV6-5 combines with J gene TRBJ1-6; tentative D call: TRBD1 (5 bases). V shed 2 bases and J shed 9 bases, with 17 bases lying between them. The CDR3 has 16 residues. The germline V gene encodes CDR1 MNHEY and CDR2 SVGAGI. The CDR3: CASSYVMGPGRSPLHF. CDR3 DNA sequence: TGTGCCAGCAGTTACGTGATGGGTCCGGGGCGTTCACCCCTCCACTTT.

A single count supports this clone. The chain has TRBV5-1 and TRBJ1-1, with D unresolved. The CDR3 length is 13 residues. Germline V gene lookup returns CDR1 SGHRS and CDR2 YFSETQ. Trimming took off 2 bases at V and 1 base at J, with 6 bases between the two ends. The CDR3 DNA is TGCGCCAGCAGCTTCCAGGCGAACACTGAAGCTTTCTTT. It specifies CASSFQANTEAFF.

The CDR3 sequence: CASSEWGQGNTEAFF. The CDR3, as DNA: TGCGCCAGCAGTGAGTGGGGACAGGGGAACACTGAAGCTTTCTTT. This sequence joins TRBV10-1 and TRBJ1-1; 9 positions match TRBD1. Germline lookup yields CDR1 WNHNN and CDR2 SYGVQD (reference sequence). The CDR3 spans 15 residues. The trim removed 1 base at V and 1 base at J, leaving 1 base unmatched.

This clone is a singleton in its sample. The chain couples TRBV3-1 (or the pseudogene TRBV3-2) to TRBJ1-5; D remains unclear. The V gene's germline CDR1 is LGHDT and CDR2 YNNKEL (reference sequence). CDR3 length: 14 residues. The germline V and J ends were trimmed by 4 bases and 4 bases, with 11 bases remaining between them. CDR3 bases: TGTGCCAGCAGCCTTGCAGGTTATAATCAGCCCCAGCATTTT. Translated: CASSLAGYNQPQHF.

The chain combines TRBV5-1 with TRBJ1-2; D gene ambiguous. Germline CDR1 SGHRS, CDR2 YFSETQ. With 4 bases removed from V and 4 bases from J, the gap between germline ends came to 14 bases. CDR3 length equals 14 residues. The CDR3 sequence: CASSPLPGAYGYTF. DNA of the CDR3: TGCGCCAGCAGCCCCCTACCGGGCGCCTATGGCTACACCTTC.

The chain links TRBV3-1 (or the pseudogene TRBV3-2) to TRBJ1-1; D uncertain. The CDR3 totals 13 residues. Germline V gene lookup returns CDR1 LGHDT and CDR2 YNNKEL (reference sequence). V gave up 4 bases and J gave up 3 bases, with 9 bases separating them. The CDR3 sequence: CASSPGGYTEAFF. The CDR3 DNA sequence: TGTGCCAGCAGCCCCGGAGGGTACACTGAAGCTTTCTTT.

This chain links TRBV10-2 with TRBJ1-2, with 7 positions matching TRBD1. Germline CDR1 and CDR2: WSHSY and SAAADI. The CDR3 length is 12 residues. Trimming cost V 7 bases and J 5 bases; bases outside gene matches: 4. CDR3 nucleotide sequence: TGCGCCAGCAAACCAGGGGGTTATGGCTACACCTTC. Translation: CASKPGGYGYTF.

This clone is a singleton in its sample. The chain carries TRBV7-8 and TRBJ2-7; D perhaps matches TRBD2 (5 bases). The germline CDR1 and CDR2 sequences are SGHVS and FQNEAQ. V dropped 0 bases and J dropped 3 bases, with 12 bases sitting between them. The CDR3 consists of 15 residues. The chain's CDR3 is CASSLAPISGYEQYF. CDR3 nucleotides: TGTGCCAGCAGCTTAGCCCCTATAAGCGGCTACGAGCAGTACTTC.

The genes are TRBV12-3 or TRBV12-4 and TRBJ2-7; the match to TRBD1 covers 7 bases. The CDR3 is 12 residues long. V shed 5 bases and J 4 bases; nucleotides not matched to a gene: 2. CDR3 sequence reads: CASSGTEYEQYF. The DNA for the CDR3 is TGTGCCAGCAGTGGGACAGAATACGAGCAGTACTTC.

The rearrangement links TRBV2 to TRBJ2-3, with D tentatively TRBD1 (5 bases). Germline assignment: CDR1 SNHLY and CDR2 FYNNEI. The CDR3 is 14 residues long. Trimming removed 5 bases at V and 0 bases at J, with 9 bases between. Here the CDR3 reads CASSWTSSTDTQYF. The DNA for the CDR3 is TGTGCCAGCAGTTGGACATCTAGCACAGATACGCAGTATTTT. The full variable domain, completed using reference TRBV2 and TRBJ2-3, is EPEVTQTPSHQVTQMGQEVILRCVPISNHLYFYWYRQILGQKVEFLVSFYNNEISEKSEIFDDQFSVERPDGSNFTLKIRSTKLEDSAMYFCASSWTSSTDTQYFGPGTRLTVL.

The chain is built from TRBV19 and TRBJ1-5; D may be TRBD1 (5 bases). The V gene lost 6 bases and the J gene lost 2 bases, with 14 bases spanning the gap. The CDR3 has 15 residues. Germline V gene sequence: CDR1 LNHDA, CDR2 SQIVND (reference sequence). CDR3 sequence: CASRLRVEGNQPQHF. As DNA, the CDR3 is TGTGCCAGTAGGCTCAGGGTCGAGGGCAATCAGCCCCAGCATTTT.